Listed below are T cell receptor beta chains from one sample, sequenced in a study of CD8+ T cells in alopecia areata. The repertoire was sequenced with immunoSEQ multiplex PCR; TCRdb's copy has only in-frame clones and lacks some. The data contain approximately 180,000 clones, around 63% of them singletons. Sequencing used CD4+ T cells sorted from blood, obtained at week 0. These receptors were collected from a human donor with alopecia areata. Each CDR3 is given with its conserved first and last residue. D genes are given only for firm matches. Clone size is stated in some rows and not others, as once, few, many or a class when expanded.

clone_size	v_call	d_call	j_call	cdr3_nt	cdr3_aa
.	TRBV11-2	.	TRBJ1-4	TGTGCCAGCAGCTTAGGCGCAACTAATGAAAAACTGTTTTTT	CASSLGATNEKLFF
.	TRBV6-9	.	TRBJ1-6	TGTGCCAGCAGCCCTACGTTACCCCTCCACTTT	CASSPTLPLHF
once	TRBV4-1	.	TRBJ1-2	TGCGCCAGCAGCCAAGATCGCCAGAACTATGGCTACACCTTC	CASSQDRQNYGYTF
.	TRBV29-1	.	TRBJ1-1	TGCAGCGTTGCCCCCAGCAACACTGAAGCTTTCTTT	CSVAPSNTEAFF
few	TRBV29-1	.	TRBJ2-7	TGCAGCGTTGAAGATCCAGTCAGGGGCTACGAGCAGTACTTC	CSVEDPVRGYEQYF
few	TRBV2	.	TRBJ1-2	TGTGCCAGCAGTGATTCGGGGGAGTCCTATGGCTACACCTTC	CASSDSGESYGYTF
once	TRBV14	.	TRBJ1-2	TGTGCCAGCAGCCAAGTACAGCAGGGCGGCTACACCTTC	CASSQVQQGGYTF
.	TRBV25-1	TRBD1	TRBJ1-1	TGTGCCAGCAGTGAGGGACAGGGGGCGTTGGCTGAAGCCTTCTTT	CASSEGQGALAEAFF
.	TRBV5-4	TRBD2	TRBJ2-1	TGTGCCAGCAGCTTAGCAGCGGGGGTTAATGAGCAGTTCTTC	CASSLAAGVNEQFF
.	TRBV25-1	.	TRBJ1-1	TGTGCCAGCAGTGATTTACGGGGCTTGAACACTGAAGCTTTCTTT	CASSDLRGLNTEAFF
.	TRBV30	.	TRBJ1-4	TGTGCCTGGAGCTCCGGAAAGGGAGAAAAACTGTTTTTT	CAWSSGKGEKLFF
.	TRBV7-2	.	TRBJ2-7	TGTGCCAGCAGCATTCGGACAACCCAGGAGCAGTACTTC	CASSIRTTQEQYF
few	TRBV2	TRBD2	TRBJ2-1	TGTGCCAGCCACTCTATCCCGGGACTAGCGGACAATGAGCAGTTCTTC	CASHSIPGLADNEQFF
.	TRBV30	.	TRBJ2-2	TGTGCCTGGAAACCCCTTGGAACCGGGGAGCTGTTTTTT	CAWKPLGTGELFF
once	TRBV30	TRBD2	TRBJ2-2	TGTGCCTGGGCCCGGTGGGGAGGGGAGAACACCGGGGAGCTGTTTTTT	CAWARWGGENTGELFF
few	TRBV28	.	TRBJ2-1	TGTGCCAGCAGCCGTACGAGGTATGAGCAGTTCTTC	CASSRTRYEQFF
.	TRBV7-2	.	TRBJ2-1	TGTGCCAGCAGCTTAGCCTTGGGCTTCGGCGATGAGCAGTTCTTC	CASSLALGFGDEQFF
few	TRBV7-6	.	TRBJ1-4	TGTGCCAGCAGCTTAAGTAGTGTGGGGAATGAAAAACTGTTTTTT	CASSLSSVGNEKLFF